The clone carrying this T cell receptor (beta chain) has more than one count but fewer than ten. This record belongs to a study of cytomegalovirus exposure and HLA in healthy donors. TCRdb's table, derived via immunoSEQ multiplex PCR, lists solely in-frame clones and lacks some. The repertoire consists of approximately 100,000 clones, with over 75% occurring once and the leading ten covering about 6%. Trimming cost V 5 bases and J 8 bases; bases outside gene matches: 3. Germline CDR1 and CDR2: SGDLS and YYNGEE. CDR3 length: 12 residues. The source material was PBMCs. The rearrangement uses TRBV9 and TRBJ2-1; TRBD1 matches 8 bases. The receptor was isolated from a man aged 18 to 29 in good health and CMV-seropositive. The CDR3: CASRTGVHEQFF. For the CDR3, the DNA is TGTGCCAGCAGGACAGGGGTACATGAGCAGTTCTTC.